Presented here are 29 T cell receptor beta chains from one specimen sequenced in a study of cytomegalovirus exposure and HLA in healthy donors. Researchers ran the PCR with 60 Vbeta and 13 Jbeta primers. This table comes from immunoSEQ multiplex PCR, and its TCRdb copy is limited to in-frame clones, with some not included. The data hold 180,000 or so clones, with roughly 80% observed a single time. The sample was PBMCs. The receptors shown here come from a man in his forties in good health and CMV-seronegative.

Here the CDR3 reads CASRPPRTGNNQPQHF. The CDR3 DNA reads as TGTGCCAGCAGACCTCCACGGACAGGGAACAATCAGCCCCAGCATTTT. J is TRBJ1-5 and V is TRBV28; TRBD1 matches at 8 bases. The CDR3 covers 16 residues. Germline CDR1 and CDR2: MDHEN and SYDVKM. With 6 bases clipped from V and 3 bases from J, the junction kept 10 bases outside the gene matches.

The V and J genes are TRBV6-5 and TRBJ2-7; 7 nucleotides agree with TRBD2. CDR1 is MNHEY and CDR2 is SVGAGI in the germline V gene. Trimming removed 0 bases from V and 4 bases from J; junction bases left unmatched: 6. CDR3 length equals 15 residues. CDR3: CASSYSGGGRYEQYF. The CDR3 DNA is TGTGCCAGCAGTTACTCGGGGGGAGGGAGGTACGAGCAGTACTTC.

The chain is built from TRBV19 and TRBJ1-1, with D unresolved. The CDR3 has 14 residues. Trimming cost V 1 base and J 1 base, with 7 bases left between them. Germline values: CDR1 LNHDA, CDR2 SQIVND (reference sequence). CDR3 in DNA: TGTGCCAGTAGTATAGGTCCCAAGAACACTGAAGCTTTCTTT. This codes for CASSIGPKNTEAFF.

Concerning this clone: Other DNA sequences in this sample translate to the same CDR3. The CDR3 bases are TGTGCCTGGAGTCGGACGGGAGCTAACTATGGCTACACCTTC. Translation: CAWSRTGANYGYTF. The J gene is TRBJ1-2, the V gene TRBV30; D is unclear. CDR1 GTSNPN and CDR2 SVGIG come from the germline V gene (reference sequence). V was trimmed by 2 bases and J by 0 bases, leaving 10 bases between them. The CDR3 consists of 14 residues.

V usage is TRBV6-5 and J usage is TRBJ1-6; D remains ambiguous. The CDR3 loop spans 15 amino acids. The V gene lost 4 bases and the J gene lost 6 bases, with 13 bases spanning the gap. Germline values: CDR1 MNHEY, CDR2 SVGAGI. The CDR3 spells CASSSRRGFNSPLHF. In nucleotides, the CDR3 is TGTGCCAGCAGTTCCCGGAGAGGTTTTAATTCACCCCTCCACTTT.

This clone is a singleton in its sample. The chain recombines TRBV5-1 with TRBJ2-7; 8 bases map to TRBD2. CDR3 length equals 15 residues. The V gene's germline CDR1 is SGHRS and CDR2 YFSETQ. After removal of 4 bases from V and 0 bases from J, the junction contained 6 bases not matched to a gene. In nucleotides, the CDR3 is TGCGCCAGCAGCATCACAGGGACTAGCTCCTACGAGCAGTACTTC. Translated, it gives CASSITGTSSYEQYF.

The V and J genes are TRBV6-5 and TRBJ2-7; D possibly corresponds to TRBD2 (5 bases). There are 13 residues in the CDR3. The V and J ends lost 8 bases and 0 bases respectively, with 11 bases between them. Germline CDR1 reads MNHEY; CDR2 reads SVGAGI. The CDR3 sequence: CASQKTNSYEQYF. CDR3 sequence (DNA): TGTGCCAGCCAGAAGACTAACTCCTACGAGCAGTACTTC.

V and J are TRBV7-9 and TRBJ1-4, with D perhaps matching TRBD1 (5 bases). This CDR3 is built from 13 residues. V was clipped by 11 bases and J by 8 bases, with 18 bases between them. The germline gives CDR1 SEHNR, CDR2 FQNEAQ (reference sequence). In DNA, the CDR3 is TGTGCCGGCTCGCGGGGCAGGGAGGAAAAACTGTTTTTT. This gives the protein CAGSRGREEKLFF.

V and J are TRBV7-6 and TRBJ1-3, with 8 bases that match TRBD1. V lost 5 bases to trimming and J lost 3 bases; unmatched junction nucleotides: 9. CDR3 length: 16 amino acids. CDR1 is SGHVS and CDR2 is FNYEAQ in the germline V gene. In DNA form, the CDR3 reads TGTGCCAGCAGCATCCCGCAGGGGGCTTATGGAAACACCATATATTTT. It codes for CASSIPQGAYGNTIYF. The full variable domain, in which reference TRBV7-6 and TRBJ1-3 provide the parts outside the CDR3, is GAGVSQSPRYKVTKRGQDVALRCDPISGHVSLYWYRQALGQGPEFLTYFNYEAQQDKSGLPNDRFSAERPEGSISTLTIQRTEQRDSAMYRCASSIPQGAYGNTIYFGEGSWLTVV.

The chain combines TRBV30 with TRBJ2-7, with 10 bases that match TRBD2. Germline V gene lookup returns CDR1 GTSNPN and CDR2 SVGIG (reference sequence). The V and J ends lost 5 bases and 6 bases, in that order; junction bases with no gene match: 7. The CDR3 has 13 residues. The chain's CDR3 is CAWLKRGGVEQYF. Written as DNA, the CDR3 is TGTGCCTGGCTTAAGCGGGGGGGCGTCGAGCAGTACTTC.

CDR3 loop: CASSLGHSLYEQYF. Here the CDR3 DNA reads TGTGCCAGCAGCTTGGGACATTCCCTCTACGAGCAGTACTTC. The chain joins TRBV5-6 to TRBJ2-7, with unresolved D. The CDR3 contains 14 residues. Germline CDR1 is SGHDT and CDR2 is YYEEEE. The V end lost 0 bases, the J end lost 3 bases, and 10 bases lay between the germline ends. The whole variable domain, remainder taken from reference TRBV5-6 and TRBJ2-7, is DAGVTQSPTHLIKTRGQQVTLRCSPKSGHDTVSWYQQALGQGPQFIFQYYEEEERQRGNFPDRFSGHQFPNYSSELNVNALLLGDSALYLCASSLGHSLYEQYFGPGTRLTVT.

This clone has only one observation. The CDR3 DNA sequence: TGTGCCAGCAGTGAAGGGGGGACAGGGAACAATGAGCAGTTCTTC. This translates into CASSEGGTGNNEQFF. V is TRBV6-1 and J is TRBJ2-1; 9 bases match TRBD1. Trimming at V came to 1 base and at J to 5 bases, leaving 3 bases not matched to a gene. CDR3 length equals 15 residues. Germline lookup yields CDR1 MNHNS and CDR2 SASEGT.

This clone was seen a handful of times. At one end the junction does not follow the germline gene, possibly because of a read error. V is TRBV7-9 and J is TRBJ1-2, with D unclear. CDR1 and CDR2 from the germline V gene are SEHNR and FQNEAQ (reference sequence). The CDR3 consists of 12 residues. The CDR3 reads CSSSVDSGGYTF. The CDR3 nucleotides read TGTTCCAGCAGCGTCGACTCTGGTGGCTACACCTTC.

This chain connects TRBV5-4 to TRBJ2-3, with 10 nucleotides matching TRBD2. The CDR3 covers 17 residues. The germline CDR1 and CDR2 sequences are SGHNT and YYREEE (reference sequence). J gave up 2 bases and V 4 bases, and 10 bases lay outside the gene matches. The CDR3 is CASSLPVAGGYTDTQYF. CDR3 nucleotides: TGTGCCAGCAGCCTCCCTGTAGCGGGGGGCTACACAGATACGCAGTATTTT.

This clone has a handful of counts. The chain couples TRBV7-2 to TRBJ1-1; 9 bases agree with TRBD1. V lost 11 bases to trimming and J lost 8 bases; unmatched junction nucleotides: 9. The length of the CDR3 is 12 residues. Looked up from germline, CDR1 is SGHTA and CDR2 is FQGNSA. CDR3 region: CAADTGGVEAFF. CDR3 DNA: TGTGCCGCGGATACAGGGGGCGTAGAAGCTTTCTTT.

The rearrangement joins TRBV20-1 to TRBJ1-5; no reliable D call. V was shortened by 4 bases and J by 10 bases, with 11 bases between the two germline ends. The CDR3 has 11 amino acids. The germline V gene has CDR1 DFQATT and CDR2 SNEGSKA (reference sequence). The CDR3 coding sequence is TGCAGTGCTAATTCGGGGAATCCCCAGCATTTT. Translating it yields CSANSGNPQHF.

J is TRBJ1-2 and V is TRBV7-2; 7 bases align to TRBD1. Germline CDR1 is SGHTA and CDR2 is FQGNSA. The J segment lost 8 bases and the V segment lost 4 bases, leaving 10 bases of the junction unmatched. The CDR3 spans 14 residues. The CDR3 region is CASSSNRGREGYTF. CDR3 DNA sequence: TGTGCCAGCAGCTCAAACAGGGGTCGGGAGGGCTACACCTTC. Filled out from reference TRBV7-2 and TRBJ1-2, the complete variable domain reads GAGVSQSPSNKVTEKGKDVELRCDPISGHTALYWYRQSLGQGLEFLIYFQGNSAPDKSGLPSDRFSAERTGGSVSTLTIQRTQQEDSAVYLCASSSNRGREGYTFGSGTRLTVV.

CDR3 residues: CASSAHQADRGTEAFF. For the CDR3, the DNA is TGTGCCAGCAGCGCCCACCAGGCGGACAGGGGCACTGAAGCTTTCTTT. The chain combines TRBV11-2 with TRBJ1-1, with TRBD1 identical over 9 bases. The CDR3 sequence is 16 residues long. J lost 4 bases, V lost 5 bases, and 11 bases had no gene match. CDR1 and CDR2 from the germline V gene are SGHAT and FQNNGV.

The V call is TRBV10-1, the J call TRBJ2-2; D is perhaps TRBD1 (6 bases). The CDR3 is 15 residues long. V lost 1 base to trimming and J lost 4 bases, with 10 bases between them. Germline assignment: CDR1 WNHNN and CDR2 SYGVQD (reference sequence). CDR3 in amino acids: CASSELQGSTGELFF. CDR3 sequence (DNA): TGCGCCAGCAGTGAGTTGCAGGGGAGCACCGGGGAGCTGTTTTTT.

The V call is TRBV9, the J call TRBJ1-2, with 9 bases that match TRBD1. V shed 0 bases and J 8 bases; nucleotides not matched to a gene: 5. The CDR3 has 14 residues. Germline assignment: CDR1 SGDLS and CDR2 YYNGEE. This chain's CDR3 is CASSVGPGTGGYTF. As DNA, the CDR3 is TGTGCCAGCAGCGTAGGGCCTGGGACAGGGGGCTACACCTTC.

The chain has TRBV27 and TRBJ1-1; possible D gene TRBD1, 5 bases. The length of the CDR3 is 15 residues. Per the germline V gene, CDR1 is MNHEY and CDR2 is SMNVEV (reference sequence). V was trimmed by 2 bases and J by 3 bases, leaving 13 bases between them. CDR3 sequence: CASSLSPGVDTEAFF. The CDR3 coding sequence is TGTGCCAGCAGTTTAAGTCCGGGGGTGGACACTGAAGCTTTCTTT.

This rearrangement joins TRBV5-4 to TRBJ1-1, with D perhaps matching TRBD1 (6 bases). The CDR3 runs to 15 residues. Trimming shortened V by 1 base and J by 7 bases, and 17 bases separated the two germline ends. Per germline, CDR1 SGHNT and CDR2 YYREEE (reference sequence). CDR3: CASSLLGQLLGEAFF. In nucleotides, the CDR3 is TGTGCCAGCAGCTTGCTTGGACAGCTCCTTGGTGAAGCTTTCTTT.

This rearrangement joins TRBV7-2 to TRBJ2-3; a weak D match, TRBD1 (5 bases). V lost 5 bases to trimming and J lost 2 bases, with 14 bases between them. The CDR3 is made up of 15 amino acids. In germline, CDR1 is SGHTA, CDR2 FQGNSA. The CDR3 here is CASSRDSSSTDTQYF. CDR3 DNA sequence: TGTGCCAGCAGCCGAGACAGCTCCTCCACAGATACGCAGTATTTT.

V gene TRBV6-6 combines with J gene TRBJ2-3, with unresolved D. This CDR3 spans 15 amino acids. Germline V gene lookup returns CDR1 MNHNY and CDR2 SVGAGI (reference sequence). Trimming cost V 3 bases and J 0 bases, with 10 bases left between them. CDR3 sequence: CASSYPAVSTDTQYF. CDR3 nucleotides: TGTGCCAGCAGTTATCCCGCGGTGAGCACAGATACGCAGTATTTT.

Written as DNA, the CDR3 is TGTGCCAGCAGTATGACAGGGGTCGACTATGGCTACACCTTC. Protein product: CASSMTGVDYGYTF. The V call is TRBV6-1, the J call TRBJ1-2, with TRBD1 identical over 8 bases. Germline trimming cut 5 bases from V and 3 bases from J; bases unmatched to any gene: 5. The CDR3 loop spans 14 amino acids. Germline V lookup: CDR1 MNHNS, CDR2 SASEGT.

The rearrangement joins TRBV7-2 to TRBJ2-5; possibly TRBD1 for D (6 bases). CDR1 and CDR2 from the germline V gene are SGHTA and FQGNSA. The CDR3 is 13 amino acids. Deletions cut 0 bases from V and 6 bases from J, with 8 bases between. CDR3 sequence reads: CASSLAGAKTQYF. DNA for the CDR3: TGTGCCAGCAGCTTAGCGGGGGCGAAGACCCAGTACTTC.

DNA for the CDR3: TGTGCCAGCAGACAAGGAGGAGCGGGAGCGGGGACCGGGGAGCTGTTTTTT. Encoded protein: CASRQGGAGAGTGELFF. The chain has TRBV28 and TRBJ2-2; 8 nucleotides line up with TRBD2. With 6 bases clipped from V and 5 bases from J, the junction kept 14 bases outside the gene matches. Germline V gene lookup returns CDR1 MDHEN and CDR2 SYDVKM. This CDR3 has 17 residues.

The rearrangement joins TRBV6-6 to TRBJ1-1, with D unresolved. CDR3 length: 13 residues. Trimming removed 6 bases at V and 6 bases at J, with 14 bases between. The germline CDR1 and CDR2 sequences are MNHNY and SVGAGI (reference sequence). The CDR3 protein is CASRNEREAEAFF. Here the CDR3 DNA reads TGTGCCAGCAGGAACGAGAGAGAGGCTGAAGCTTTCTTT.

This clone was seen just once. The CDR3 is CASSESDPRRESFSYEQYF. CDR3 nucleotide sequence: TGTGCCAGCAGTGAAAGTGATCCCAGGCGGGAGTCCTTCTCCTACGAGCAGTACTTC. The rearrangement joins TRBV2 to TRBJ2-7; 7 bases map to TRBD2. This CDR3 is 19 amino acids long. V dropped 2 bases and J dropped 0; count of bases not matched to a gene: 16. Looked up from germline, CDR1 is SNHLY and CDR2 is FYNNEI.